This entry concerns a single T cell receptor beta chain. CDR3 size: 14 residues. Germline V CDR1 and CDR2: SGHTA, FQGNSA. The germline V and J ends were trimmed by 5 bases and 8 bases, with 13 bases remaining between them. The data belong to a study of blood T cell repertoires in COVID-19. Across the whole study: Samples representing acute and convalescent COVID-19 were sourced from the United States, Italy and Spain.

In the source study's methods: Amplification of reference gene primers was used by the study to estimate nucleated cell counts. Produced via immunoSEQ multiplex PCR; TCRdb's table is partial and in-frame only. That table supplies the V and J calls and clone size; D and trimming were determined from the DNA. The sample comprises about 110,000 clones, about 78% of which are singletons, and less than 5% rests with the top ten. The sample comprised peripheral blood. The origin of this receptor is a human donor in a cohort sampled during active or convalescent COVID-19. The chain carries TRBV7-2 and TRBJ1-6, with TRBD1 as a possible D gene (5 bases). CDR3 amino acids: CASSPRGTDSPLHF. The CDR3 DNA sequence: TGTGCCAGCAGCCCTCGGGGGACTGATTCACCCCTCCACTTT.